This record looks at one TCR beta chain sequence and its context. This sample stems from a study of T-cell reconstitution after alpha-beta-depleted transplantation in children. CDR3 length: 18 amino acids. CDR1 is SGHVS and CDR2 is FQNEAQ in the germline V gene. The ends lost 5 bases at V and 8 bases at J; junction bases unmatched: 16. It was with unique molecular identifiers that the TCRbeta library was prepared. TCRdb processed the PCR reads anew with MiXCR; each CDR3 protein has one entry. The repertoire holds around 480,000 distinct CDR3 sequences, roughly 33% seen once, with 2% to 3% in the top ten.

The V call is TRBV7-8, the J call TRBJ2-1; 12 nucleotides line up with TRBD2. The TCR comes from a human donor who donated a stem cell graft to a child with aplastic anemia. Sequencing used PBMCs from the stem cell graft donor, obtained from the stem cell graft. CDR3 protein: CASSLPRASGRAVDEQFF. The CDR3 coding sequence is TGTGCCAGCAGCCTGCCCCGGGCTAGCGGGAGGGCGGTTGATGAGCAGTTCTTC.